The rows below give T cell receptor beta chains drawn from one sample of a study of OX40 agonist ivuxolimab in advanced cancers. This table comes from immunoSEQ multiplex PCR, and its TCRdb copy is limited to in-frame clones, with some not included. The sample includes more than 60,000 clones, roughly 90% of them seen just once. The sample was CD4+ or CD8+ T cells sorted from blood, taken in a trial of the OX40 agonist ivuxolimab. The receptors were gathered from an adult with an advanced solid tumor such as melanoma, head and neck, liver or kidney cancer. CDR3s include the opening cysteine and the closing phenylalanine or tryptophan. D genes are given only for firm matches.

TRBD2	TRBJ2-5	TRBV29-1	14	TGCAGCGCCCAACTCGGGAGGGGGGAAGAGACCCAGTACTTC	CSAQLGRGEETQYF
NA	TRBJ2-3	TRBV6-5	13	TGTGCCAGCGTAGATGCTAGCACAGATACGCAGTATTTT	CASVDASTDTQYF
NA	TRBJ2-6	TRBV5-1	15	TGCGCCAGCAGCTTGGAGGCAGCTGGGGCCAACGTCCTGACTTTC	CASSLEAAGANVLTF
TRBD1	TRBJ1-4	TRBV6-6	16	TGTGCCAGCAGCCAAAGACAGGGAACAAGCGGCGAAAAACTGTTTTTT	CASSQRQGTSGEKLFF
NA	TRBJ1-2	TRBV9	13	TGTGCCAGCAATCGAGGGGCCGGCTATGGCTACACCTTC	CASNRGAGYGYTF
TRBD1	TRBJ2-7	TRBV7-2	15	TGTGCCAGCAGCTTAGGGACAGGGGGCTTCTACGAGCAGTACTTC	CASSLGTGGFYEQYF
NA	TRBJ1-5	TRBV6-5	14	TGTGCCAGCAGGCCGGGATATAGCAATCAGCCCCAGCATTTT	CASRPGYSNQPQHF
TRBD1	TRBJ2-1	TRBV9	16	TGTGCCAGCAGCGTAGGCGTCGGCCAGGGGGCGAATGAGCAGTTCTTC	CASSVGVGQGANEQFF
NA	TRBJ2-2	TRBV11-3	14	TGTGCCAGCAGCTCCCAGCAAGTCACCGGGGAGCTGTTTTTT	CASSSQQVTGELFF
TRBD2	TRBJ2-7	TRBV10-3	15	TGTGCCATCAGTGAAGGGCTAGCGGTGCGATACGAGCAGTACTTC	CAISEGLAVRYEQYF
NA	TRBJ2-5	TRBV10-3	13	TGTGCCATCAGTGATGGGAACCAAGAGACCCAGTACTTC	CAISDGNQETQYF
NA	TRBJ1-2	TRBV9	15	TGTGCCAGCAGCGTAGGGGGTCTTCTGAACTATGGCTACACCTTC	CASSVGGLLNYGYTF
TRBD1	TRBJ1-3	TRBV6-1	14	TGTGCCAGCTCCGGACAGGACTCTGGAAACACCATATATTTT	CASSGQDSGNTIYF
NA	TRBJ2-7	TRBV5-5	14	TGTGCCAGCAGCTTGTATGGCGGAACCTACGAGCAGTACTTC	CASSLYGGTYEQYF
TRBD2	TRBJ2-1	TRBV28	15	TGTGCCAGCGGACTAGCGGGAGGGCCGGTCACTGAGCAGTTCTTC	CASGLAGGPVTEQFF
NA	TRBJ2-3	TRBV4-3	14	TGCGCCAGCAGCATCAACGGGGCGGCAGATACGCAGTATTTT	CASSINGAADTQYF